Below, 31 T cell receptor beta chains from the same sample are listed, as sequenced in a study of graft-versus-host responses after intestinal transplantation. The antigens these receptors bind are not known. Measured with immunoSEQ multiplex PCR; TCRdb has only the in-frame clones, and not every one. This sample yields about 39,000 clones, of which 90% to 95% are seen a single time; more than 0.2% belongs to the top ten. The sample consisted of unstimulated CD8+ T cells sorted from spleen or lymph node cells, taken before transplant. The receptors stem from a human donor who was the organ donor for an intestinal transplant.

V and J are TRBV15 and TRBJ2-3; D remains ambiguous. The CDR3 consists of 15 residues. V lost 0 bases, J lost 1 base, and 8 bases lay in between. Germline V gene lookup returns CDR1 LNHNV and CDR2 YYDKDF (reference sequence). This chain's CDR3 is CATSRDRYRTDTQYF. The CDR3 DNA reads TGTGCCACCAGCAGAGATCGTTACCGCACAGATACGCAGTATTTT.

The gene calls are TRBV21-1 and TRBJ2-7; TRBD1 is taken as the D call from the table, unchecked against the DNA. TRBV21-1 is described as a pseudogene. The CDR3 is 14 residues long. CDR3 sequence: CASSKEGQGDEQYF. The CDR3 DNA reads TGTGCCAGCAGCAAAGAAGGACAGGGCGACGAGCAGTACTTC.

This chain connects TRBV30 to TRBJ2-7, with 8 bases matching TRBD1. CDR3 length: 13 residues. Per the germline V gene, CDR1 is GTSNPN and CDR2 is SVGIG (reference sequence). V lost 5 bases to trimming and J lost 3 bases; unmatched junction nucleotides: 6. The CDR3 spells CAWGGTGGYEQYF. CDR3 sequence (DNA): TGTGCCTGGGGGGGGACAGGCGGCTACGAGCAGTACTTC.

V and J are TRBV5-5 and TRBJ1-2, with 8 nucleotides matching TRBD1. Germline V CDR1 and CDR2: SGHKS, YYEKEE (reference sequence). Trimming cost V 3 bases and J 8 bases; bases outside gene matches: 6. The CDR3 contains 13 residues. In DNA, the CDR3 is TGTGCCAGCAGCTCCTGGACAGGGCTAGGCTACACCTTC. Its translation is CASSSWTGLGYTF.

CDR3 coding DNA: TGCGCCAGCAGCCATGACAGGGGTGCAACTGAAGCTTTCTTT. Translated, it gives CASSHDRGATEAFF. The rearrangement links TRBV4-3 to TRBJ1-1, with 8 bases lining up with TRBD1. Germline-derived CDR1 and CDR2 are LGHNA and YSLEER. The CDR3 loop spans 14 amino acids. With V trimmed by 3 bases and J by 5 bases, 5 bases remained unmatched.

The rearrangement uses TRBV7-3 and TRBJ2-2, with 12 positions matching TRBD2. The germline CDR1 and CDR2 sequences are SGHTA and FQGTGA. The CDR3 extends over 17 amino acids. The V segment lost 4 bases and the J segment 0 bases; nucleotides outside the gene matches: 3. The CDR3 bases are TGTGCCAGCAGCTCCTGGACTAGCGGGACGAACACCGGGGAGCTGTTTTTT. Its translation: CASSSWTSGTNTGELFF.

J is TRBJ2-2 and V is TRBV2, with 7 bases aligning to TRBD1. J lost 6 bases, V lost 4 bases, and 5 bases had no gene match. The CDR3 sequence is 14 residues long. CDR1 SNHLY and CDR2 FYNNEI come from the germline V gene. CDR3 DNA: TGTGCCAGCAGTGGAGGGGGCGCGCCCGGGGAGCTGTTTTTT. Protein product: CASSGGGAPGELFF.

Note on this clone: The CDR3 end shows no conserved phenylalanine or tryptophan, and so a read error is likely. It is unclear where the CDR3 begins or ends on the DNA, so no DNA is shown, and the CDR3 is as TCRdb lists it. V and J are TRBV12-2 and TRBJ1-2. TRBV12-2 is designated a pseudogene. The CDR3 is 12 residues long, counting both termini. This chain's CDR3 is CASRLFNHHSIS.

This rearrangement joins TRBV6-1 to TRBJ1-2, with a weak D call TRBD1 (5 bases). The CDR3 is 12 residues long. V gave up 6 bases and J gave up 1 base, with 6 bases separating them. In germline, CDR1 is MNHNS, CDR2 SASEGT. As DNA, the CDR3 is TGTGCCAGCAGCCAGGGTAACTATGGCTACACCTTC. As protein: CASSQGNYGYTF.

V gene TRBV19 combines with J gene TRBJ2-7; D is possibly TRBD1 (6 bases). Trimming pared 7 bases from V and 0 bases from J, leaving 13 bases between. Per germline, CDR1 LNHDA and CDR2 SQIVND (reference sequence). The CDR3 contains 14 residues. The CDR3, as DNA: TGTGCCAGTAATCCCGGGACAACCTCCTACGAGCAGTACTTC. It codes for CASNPGTTSYEQYF. The full variable domain, with the rest looked up from reference TRBV19 and TRBJ2-7, is DGGITQSPKYLFRKEGQNVTLSCEQNLNHDAMYWYRQDPGQGLRLIYYSQIVNDFQKGDIAEGYSVSREKKESFPLTVTSAQKNPTAFYLCASNPGTTSYEQYFGPGTRLTVT.

The chain joins TRBV6-5 to TRBJ2-2; D not certain. The germline gives CDR1 MNHEY, CDR2 SVGAGI. V lost 6 bases and J lost 8, with 7 bases in between. The CDR3 contains 11 residues. In nucleotides, the CDR3 is TGTGCCAGCAGCTCAGCTGGGGAGCTGTTTTTT. Translated: CASSSAGELFF.

The V and J genes are TRBV27 and TRBJ2-6, with D perhaps being TRBD1 or TRBD2 (6 bases each). The CDR3 covers 16 residues. Between the trimmed V and J ends, which lost 6 bases and 0 bases, there was a span of 12 bases. Germline V gives CDR1 MNHEY, CDR2 SMNVEV (reference sequence). DNA for the CDR3: TGTGCCAGCAGCCAAGGGGGGAGCTCTGGGGCCAACGTCCTGACTTTC. This sequence encodes CASSQGGSSGANVLTF.

The chain employs TRBV18 and TRBJ1-1, with unresolved D. The germline gives CDR1 KGHSH, CDR2 LQKENI. V was clipped by 6 bases and J by 0 bases, with 5 bases between them. The length of the CDR3 is 12 residues. The CDR3 coding sequence is TGTGCCAGCTCGGGCCTGAACACTGAAGCTTTCTTT. This encodes CASSGLNTEAFF.

This chain uses TRBV27 with TRBJ2-3; D unresolved. V lost 0 bases and J 2 bases, leaving 3 bases between the germline ends. This CDR3 contains 13 residues. CDR1 MNHEY and CDR2 SMNVEV come from the germline V gene (reference sequence). This CDR3 reads CASSLSVTDTQYF. As DNA, the CDR3 is TGTGCCAGCAGTTTATCGGTCACAGATACGCAGTATTTT.

The CDR3 DNA is TGTGCCAGCAGCGTAGGAGGGGACGGGTACTCCTACGAGCAGTACTTC. Protein: CASSVGGDGYSYEQYF. This chain connects TRBV9 to TRBJ2-7, with D perhaps assigned TRBD1 or TRBD2 (5 bases each). Germline values: CDR1 SGDLS, CDR2 YYNGEE. The CDR3 is made up of 16 amino acids. V was cut by 0 bases and J by 0 bases, with 13 bases left in between.

V usage is TRBV5-8 and J usage is TRBJ1-5, with unresolved D. V lost 0 bases and J lost 3, with 10 bases in between. CDR3 length equals 15 residues. Germline V gives CDR1 SGHTS, CDR2 YDEGEE. CDR3 in amino acids: CASSLGTADNQPQHF. In DNA form, the CDR3 reads TGTGCCAGCAGCTTGGGGACCGCAGACAATCAGCCCCAGCATTTT.

This chain joins TRBV15 and TRBJ2-1; D may be TRBD1 (5 bases). V shed 0 bases and J shed 6 bases, with 12 bases lying between them. The CDR3 is 15 amino acids. Germline V gene lookup returns CDR1 LNHNV and CDR2 YYDKDF (reference sequence). The CDR3 nucleotides read TGTGCCACCAGCAGAGATCGGTTAAGGGGCAATGAGCAGTTCTTC. Encoded protein: CATSRDRLRGNEQFF.

The CDR3 bases are TGTGCCAGCAGTGAAGCAGGGGGCTATGGCTACACCTTC. Protein sequence: CASSEAGGYGYTF. V gene TRBV2 combines with J gene TRBJ1-2, with a tentative D call TRBD1 (6 bases). V was cut by 0 bases and J by 4 bases, with 6 bases left in between. Germline lookup yields CDR1 SNHLY and CDR2 FYNNEI. CDR3 size: 13 residues. Filled out from reference TRBV2 and TRBJ1-2, the complete variable domain reads EPEVTQTPSHQVTQMGQEVILRCVPISNHLYFYWYRQILGQKVEFLVSFYNNEISEKSEIFDDQFSVERPDGSNFTLKIRSTKLEDSAMYFCASSEAGGYGYTFGSGTRLTVV.

This chain connects TRBV4-3 to TRBJ1-6; 8 bases agree with TRBD1. Germline V gives CDR1 LGHNA, CDR2 YSLEER. Trimming removed 0 bases from V and 9 bases from J; junction bases left unmatched: 4. The CDR3 spans 15 residues. The CDR3 DNA is TGCGCCAGCAGCCAAGATACAGGGGGGGTTTCACCCCTCCACTTT. This gives the protein CASSQDTGGVSPLHF.

The rearrangement joins TRBV7-6 to TRBJ2-7; 7 bases are a match to TRBD1. J was trimmed by 0 bases and V by 1 base; bases with no gene match: 9. The CDR3 length is 17 residues. The V gene's germline CDR1 is SGHVS and CDR2 FNYEAQ. The CDR3 DNA reads TGTGCCAGCAGCTTAGACTACAGGGGACCCCTCTCCTACGAGCAGTACTTC. It is translated as CASSLDYRGPLSYEQYF.

The genes are TRBV25-1 and TRBJ1-2; the match to TRBD1 covers 9 bases. The CDR3 is 15 residues long. J lost 3 bases, V lost 4 bases, and 6 bases had no gene match. Germline lookup yields CDR1 MGHDK and CDR2 SYGVNS. CDR3 protein: CASSAPGQGDYGYTF. The DNA of the CDR3 is TGTGCCAGCAGTGCACCGGGACAGGGTGACTATGGCTACACCTTC.

This chain connects TRBV5-8 to TRBJ2-7; D perhaps matches TRBD1 (6 bases). The CDR3 is made up of 15 amino acids. Germline CDR1 reads SGHTS; CDR2 reads YDEGEE. V lost 4 bases, J lost 4 bases, and 18 bases lay in between. The chain's CDR3 is CASSPSDRGGYEQYF. CDR3 nucleotides: TGTGCCAGCAGCCCGTCGGACAGAGGGGGATACGAGCAGTACTTC.

This chain links TRBV9 with TRBJ2-5, with 9 positions matching TRBD2. Losses at the gene ends were 0 bases for V and 4 bases for J; bases not matched to a gene: 7. The CDR3 consists of 16 residues. CDR1 is SGDLS and CDR2 is YYNGEE in the germline V gene. In DNA form, the CDR3 reads TGTGCCAGCAGCGTAGGCGGCGGGGGGGCCGGAGAGACCCAGTACTTC. The encoded protein is CASSVGGGGAGETQYF.

The chain links TRBV7-8 to TRBJ1-2; D is possibly TRBD1 (6 bases). Germline CDR1 reads SGHVS; CDR2 reads FQNEAQ. V lost 5 bases and J 5 bases, leaving 21 bases between the germline ends. The CDR3 contains 16 residues. Here the CDR3 reads CASSHWKYGQNYGYTF. In nucleotides, the CDR3 is TGTGCCAGCAGCCACTGGAAATACGGACAGAATTATGGCTACACCTTC.

J is TRBJ2-2 and V is TRBV30; D assignment may be TRBD1 or TRBD2 (6 bases each). The CDR3 is 13 amino acids. Germline V gene sequence: CDR1 GTSNPN, CDR2 SVGIG (reference sequence). V was clipped by 2 bases and J by 6 bases, with 10 bases between them. In DNA form, the CDR3 reads TGTGCCTGGAGTTTGGGGGGCGCCGGGGAGCTGTTTTTT. Protein: CAWSLGGAGELFF.

The rearrangement links TRBV5-4 to TRBJ1-2, with D hard to call. Germline V gives CDR1 SGHNT, CDR2 YYREEE (reference sequence). CDR3 length equals 15 residues. Trimming removed 4 bases at V and 8 bases at J, with 21 bases between. CDR3 region: CASSPFVRTISGYTF. In nucleotides, the CDR3 is TGTGCCAGCAGCCCTTTCGTACGTACGATCTCCGGCTACACCTTC.

The chain employs TRBV5-1 and TRBJ2-3; the match to TRBD1 covers 8 bases. There are 15 residues in the CDR3. CDR1 is SGHRS and CDR2 is YFSETQ in the germline V gene. J was trimmed by 7 bases and V by 4 bases; bases with no gene match: 11. The CDR3 DNA sequence: TGCGCCAGCAGCGAGACAGGGGCCCTTTCCCATACGCAGTATTTT. Protein: CASSETGALSHTQYF.

J is TRBJ1-1 and V is TRBV7-6, with TRBD1 as a possible D gene (6 bases). Germline CDR1 SGHVS, CDR2 FNYEAQ. V dropped 1 base and J dropped 6 bases, with 18 bases sitting between them. The CDR3 is 16 residues long. The CDR3 DNA follows: TGTGCCAGCAGCTTAGGGGCCTTGAGGGGGTCTCCTGAAGCTTTCTTT. Its protein product is CASSLGALRGSPEAFF.

The CDR3 reads CASSLGADEQFF. CDR3 in DNA: TGTGCCAGCAGCTTAGGTGCGGATGAGCAGTTCTTC. This chain connects TRBV13 to TRBJ2-1; D gene ambiguous. V dropped 0 bases and J dropped 8 bases, with 5 bases sitting between them. Germline CDR1 is PRHDT and CDR2 is FYEKMQ (reference sequence). The CDR3 is 12 residues long.

This chain uses TRBV19 with TRBJ2-7, with 8 bases fitting TRBD2. The length of the CDR3 is 14 residues. The V and J ends lost 5 bases and 1 base, in that order; junction bases with no gene match: 4. Germline V gives CDR1 LNHDA, CDR2 SQIVND (reference sequence). The CDR3 sequence is CASSLAGGSYEQYF. The CDR3 DNA is TGTGCCAGTAGTCTGGCGGGGGGTTCCTACGAGCAGTACTTC.

This chain joins TRBV2 and TRBJ2-7, with a tentative D call TRBD1 (6 bases). CDR3 length equals 14 residues. V lost 0 bases and J 3 bases, leaving 9 bases between the germline ends. Germline CDR1 SNHLY, CDR2 FYNNEI. CDR3 in amino acids: CASSEANRVYEQYF. The CDR3 DNA reads TGTGCCAGCAGTGAAGCGAACAGGGTCTACGAGCAGTACTTC.